The subject of this entry is one T cell receptor beta chain. This receptor's antigen is unknown. Base qualities are not recorded, but no much larger clone differs from it by a single base. These data belong to a study of blood T cell repertoires in COVID-19 (TCRdb year 2020). For the study in its entirety: Samples from collaborators originated in the United States, Italy and Spain and spanned both the acute and convalescent phases of COVID-19. The prospective study material was composed of cDNA or gDNA derived from T cells, B-cell-depleted T cells, or PBMCs. Subjects who had been exposed to COVID-19, were actively infected with it, or had recovered from it provided the deeply sampled blood TCRbeta repertoires that made up the dataset. The repertoires were released in a freely available public database intended as a resource for research on the immune response to SARS-CoV-2. Samples came from the ongoing ImmuneRACE study (first 160 participants) plus 1,254 subjects from 6 global collaborators. The sample metadata nearly always contained a de-identified subject ID, COVID-19 status, age in years and sex. HLA class I and class II types, where available, came from metadata supplied by the sample provider rather than from assay-based typing. Here is what the overall study found, with its caveats: How much clinical and demographic metadata was included differed by source and by participant, and the metadata was provided uncurated.

Participants in the prospective study were enrolled through a virtual design, were aged roughly 18 to 100 years, and lived in about two dozen United States geographic areas. In the prospective study, cohorts were assigned on the basis of participant-reported clinical history obtained from a screening survey and a study questionnaire. For ImmuneRACE Cohort 3, a participant was defined as recovered based on two consecutive negative NP/OP PCR tests, clearance by a healthcare professional, or resolution of symptoms. In the prospective study, mobile phlebotomists collected whole blood, serum and a nasopharyngeal or oropharyngeal swab from each participant. Over an approximately 2-month period, participants in the prospective study had the option of providing additional blood draws and questionnaires. Before DNA extraction, blood samples from the prospective study were shipped at room temperature or frozen.

TCRbeta CDR3 regions were amplified from genomic DNA by means of the immunoSEQ Assay, a bias-controlled multiplex PCR. The original pipeline was this. Within the assay, amplification of reference gene primers was used to estimate how many nucleated cells each sample contained. To quantify the absolute abundance of each unique TCRbeta CDR3 rearrangement, sequence reads were collapsed and filtered. Productive Simpson clonality was computed per sample as the square root of Simpson's diversity index over productive rearrangements. Imported from immuneACCESS, the table was reduced by TCRdb to in-frame sequences with V and J called. These copies leave out some clones; in studies compared against another copy, an unresolved V gene accounts for under half, and the cause of the remainder is not known. The V and J calls and clone size were taken over from that table, and D and trimming were inferred from the DNA. This sample gives about 140,000 clones in total; 60% to 80% of them show up just once. The ten largest clones take up just under 3% of the sample.

The CDR3 goes from the cysteine to the phenylalanine over 14 residues. This entry keeps only the CDR3 DNA: 42 bases, framed from base 1. Taken from the germline V gene, the CDR1 and CDR2 loops are ENHRY and SYGVKD. Compared with germline, V lacks 4 bases and J lacks 4 bases; bases without a gene match: 6. Source material: PBMCs or T cells enriched from blood (not recorded which). The sequence was collected from a woman between 50 and 59 years old who had recovered from COVID-19. This sequence uses TRBV10-3 and TRBJ1-2; 7 nucleotides in the junction match TRBD1. The CDR3 protein sequence reads: CAISVEGQIYGYTF. The DNA reads TGTGCCATCAGTGTTGAGGGACAGATCTATGGCTACACCTTC.